This T cell receptor beta chain was documented in a study of cytomegalovirus exposure and HLA in healthy donors. Overall study context: Caucasian-associated ancestry cluster membership applied to 75% to 85% of around 400 genotyped donors.

About this clone itself: Its antigen is undetermined.

Study-level points and caveats: For most subjects, TCR beta sequences were reported to predict HLA-A and HLA-B alleles with accuracy. Presence/absence analyses supposed approximately even sequencing depth among donors. The likely explanation for a cluster of highly shared sequence variants was sequencing artifact.

Vbeta (60) and Jbeta (13) primers were used in the PCR. Repertoires were generated with immunoSEQ multiplex PCR, while TCRdb's copy carries only in-frame clones and drops some. The data show 140,000 to 150,000 clones, with 80% seen just once and less than 3.5% held by the top ten. This CDR3 has 18 amino acids. V lost 3 bases and J lost 0; bases outside the gene matches: 14. The germline CDR1 and CDR2 sequences are GTSNPN and SVGIG (reference sequence). This chain connects TRBV30 to TRBJ2-7; TRBD2 agrees at 10 bases. The sequenced sample consisted of PBMCs. This TCR was sampled from a young woman in good health and CMV-seronegative. The CDR3 sequence: CAWSVGLADELGSYEQYF. The CDR3 DNA follows: TGTGCCTGGAGCGTAGGACTAGCGGACGAACTCGGCTCCTACGAGCAGTACTTC.